Each of the 19 T cell receptor beta chains below was sequenced from the same sample in a study of blood T cell repertoires in COVID-19. Data came from immunoSEQ multiplex PCR; TCRdb stores just in-frame clones and leaves some out. The table has roughly 330,000 clones, about 84% seen once. Sequences were obtained from peripheral blood. The source of these receptors is a woman aged 45-65 years with acute or convalescent COVID-19.

V and J are TRBV4-2 and TRBJ2-5; 10 bases fit TRBD2. Germline CDR1 and CDR2: LGHNA and YNFKEQ. The CDR3 sequence is 16 residues long. The J segment lost 4 bases and the V segment lost 0 bases, leaving 5 bases of the junction unmatched. DNA for the CDR3: TGTGCCAGCAGCCAAGATGGGCTAGCGGGAGCAGAGACCCAGTACTTC. Translation gives CASSQDGLAGAETQYF.

This clone was picked up a small number of times. The rearrangement joins TRBV11-3 to TRBJ1-1; tentative D call: TRBD1 (5 bases). The germline CDR1 and CDR2 sequences are SGHNT and YENEEA. Trimming took 2 bases from V and 5 from J, leaving 15 bases between them. The CDR3 runs 15 residues. Written as DNA, the CDR3 is TGTGCCAGCAGCTTAAGCGGGGCCAGATATACTGAAGCTTTCTTT. It specifies CASSLSGARYTEAFF.

This chain joins TRBV27 and TRBJ2-1; a possible D gene is TRBD1 (5 bases). The CDR3 runs 17 residues. CDR1 and CDR2 from the germline V gene are MNHEY and SMNVEV (reference sequence). With 1 base removed from V and 6 bases from J, the gap between germline ends came to 19 bases. CDR3 in amino acids: CASSLYEARAAFNEQFF. The DNA of the CDR3 is TGTGCCAGCAGTTTATACGAGGCCAGGGCGGCTTTCAATGAGCAGTTCTTC.

The chain uses TRBV19 and TRBJ1-5, with 9 bases lining up with TRBD1. Trimming at V came to 2 bases and at J to 1 base, leaving 3 bases not matched to a gene. This CDR3 is built from 16 residues. The germline V gene has CDR1 LNHDA and CDR2 SQIVND (reference sequence). CDR3 in DNA: TGTGCCAGTAGTATAAGCACAGGGGGCAGCAATCAGCCCCAGCATTTT. Amino acids: CASSISTGGSNQPQHF.

The chain employs TRBV27 and TRBJ1-6; 12 positions match TRBD1. In germline, CDR1 is MNHEY, CDR2 SMNVEV (reference sequence). V trimming: 5 bases; J trimming: 9 bases; junction bases outside the gene matches: 11. CDR3 length equals 17 residues. The CDR3 reads CASSGGGQGAFRSPLHF. CDR3 DNA sequence: TGTGCCAGCAGTGGGGGGGGACAGGGGGCGTTTCGTTCACCCCTCCACTTT.

Of note for this clone: At one boundary the junction diverges from the germline segment, which might be a read error. The V call is TRBV7-9, the J call TRBJ2-5; D might be TRBD2 (5 bases). The CDR3 is 14 amino acids. Germline V gives CDR1 SEHNR, CDR2 FQNEAQ (reference sequence). CDR3 sequence reads: CASSESGTQGTQYF. Written as DNA, the CDR3 is TGTGCCAGCAGCGAGAGCGGCACCCAAGGGACCCAGTACTTC.

This chain uses TRBV30 with TRBJ1-2, with 8 bases fitting TRBD1. The V segment lost 0 bases and the J segment 7 bases; nucleotides outside the gene matches: 4. Germline-derived CDR1 and CDR2 are GTSNPN and SVGIG (reference sequence). The CDR3 is made up of 13 amino acids. In DNA, the CDR3 is TGTGCCTGGAGTGTGGCAGGGGGCACTGGCTACACCTTC. Amino acid sequence: CAWSVAGGTGYTF.

This chain uses TRBV18 with TRBJ2-7; 12 bases agree with TRBD2. Germline CDR1 reads KGHSH; CDR2 reads LQKENI. Trimming removed 6 bases from V and 3 bases from J; junction bases left unmatched: 6. The CDR3 has 15 residues. CDR3 amino acids: CASSPKTSGGYEQYF. The CDR3 coding sequence is TGTGCCAGCTCCCCAAAGACTAGCGGGGGCTACGAGCAGTACTTC.

The CDR3 bases are TGTGCCAGCAGCTTAAGTGGGCCAGGGAGCACAGATACGCAGTATTTT. It encodes CASSLSGPGSTDTQYF. The V call is TRBV7-3, the J call TRBJ2-3; the D gene is possibly TRBD1 (5 bases). V lost 1 base, J lost 0 bases, and 11 bases lay in between. Germline V lookup: CDR1 SGHTA, CDR2 FQGTGA. The CDR3 runs to 16 residues. Drawing the rest from reference TRBV7-3 and TRBJ2-3, the complete variable domain is GAGVSQTPSNKVTEKGKYVELRCDPISGHTALYWYRQSLGQGPEFLIYFQGTGAADDSGLPNDRFFAVRPEGSVSTLKIQRTERGDSAVYLCASSLSGPGSTDTQYFGPGTRLTVL.

CDR3 DNA sequence: TGTGCCAGTAGTCTCCGGGACAGGGGAGAAAAACTGTTTTTT. It encodes CASSLRDRGEKLFF. The chain joins TRBV19 to TRBJ1-4, with 10 bases matching TRBD1. V trimming: 5 bases; J trimming: 8 bases; junction bases outside the gene matches: 5. Per germline, CDR1 LNHDA and CDR2 SQIVND (reference sequence). The CDR3 loop spans 14 amino acids. The full variable domain, in which reference TRBV19 and TRBJ1-4 provide the parts outside the CDR3, is DGGITQSPKYLFRKEGQNVTLSCEQNLNHDAMYWYRQDPGQGLRLIYYSQIVNDFQKGDIAEGYSVSREKKESFPLTVTSAQKNPTAFYLCASSLRDRGEKLFFGSGTQLSVL.

A remark on this clone: Sequence at one end of the junction differs from germline and may be a read error. This chain joins TRBV27 and TRBJ2-3; 11 bases are a match to TRBD2. Germline V gene sequence: CDR1 MNHEY, CDR2 SMNVEV (reference sequence). This CDR3 contains 10 residues. CDR3 sequence (DNA): TGTGCCAGCAGAGGGACTAGCGGCCATTTT. Translated: CASRGTSGHF.

The chain uses TRBV3-1 (or the pseudogene TRBV3-2) and TRBJ2-1; 7 nucleotides match TRBD1. Unmatched junction bases numbered 4, after V lost 1 base and J lost 7 bases. This CDR3 is built from 14 residues. From germline, CDR1 is LGHDT and CDR2 YNNKEL (reference sequence). CDR3 coding DNA: TGTGCCAGCAGCCAAGCCTCCAGGGGGAATGAGCAGTTCTTC. This encodes CASSQASRGNEQFF.

The V call is TRBV28, the J call TRBJ1-2; possibly TRBD1 for D (6 bases). The V gene lost 6 bases and the J gene lost 4 bases, with 15 bases spanning the gap. The CDR3 has 14 residues. Germline loops: CDR1 MDHEN, CDR2 SYDVKM. CDR3 sequence reads: CASRLGGAGYGYTF. As DNA, the CDR3 is TGTGCCAGCAGGCTAGGGGGGGCCGGCTATGGCTACACCTTC.

V and J are TRBV11-3 and TRBJ2-1, with 8 bases matching TRBD2. The CDR3 runs 17 residues. CDR1 and CDR2 from the germline V gene are SGHNT and YENEEA. The trim removed 5 bases at V and 9 bases at J, leaving 18 bases unmatched. CDR3 coding DNA: TGTGCCAGCAGCCCACGATCCTTTCGGGCGGGAGGCAGTGAGCAGTTCTTC. Its translation is CASSPRSFRAGGSEQFF.

This clone was counted a single time. The genes are TRBV2 and TRBJ2-5, with TRBD1 matching 8 bases. The V gene's germline CDR1 is SNHLY and CDR2 FYNNEI. There are 14 residues in the CDR3. J lost 10 bases, V lost 4 bases, and 11 bases had no gene match. CDR3 loop: CASSGETGAFIQYF. Written as DNA, the CDR3 is TGTGCCAGCAGTGGTGAGACAGGGGCCTTTATCCAGTACTTC.

This sequence joins TRBV21-1 and TRBJ2-7; the DNA was not compared with TRBD1, the D call given in the table. TRBV21-1 corresponds to a pseudogene. CDR3 length: 17 residues. CDR3 nucleotides: TGTGCCAGCAGCAAAGACTTCCCCGGACAGAGAAGCTACGAGCAGTACTTC. Protein product: CASSKDFPGQRSYEQYF.

CDR3: CASGDPGHEKSEQFF. DNA for the CDR3: TGTGCCAGCGGGGATCCGGGACACGAGAAAAGTGAGCAGTTCTTC. The chain uses TRBV13 and TRBJ2-1, with D possibly being TRBD1 (6 bases). The CDR3 has 15 amino acids. V dropped 8 bases and J dropped 9 bases, with 23 bases sitting between them. The germline gives CDR1 PRHDT, CDR2 FYEKMQ (reference sequence).

Here the CDR3 reads CASSVGGTGYYEQYF. In nucleotides, the CDR3 is TGTGCCAGCAGCGTAGGCGGGACAGGATACTACGAGCAGTACTTC. The V gene is TRBV9, the J gene TRBJ2-7; 8 nucleotides agree with TRBD1. The CDR3 consists of 15 residues. V was clipped by 0 bases and J by 3 bases; unmatched bases: 5. Germline V lookup: CDR1 SGDLS, CDR2 YYNGEE.

This chain uses TRBV7-2 with TRBJ2-5; weak D call: TRBD2 (5 bases). V was pared by 1 base and J by 4 bases, with 16 bases between. This CDR3 region has 16 residues. The V gene's germline CDR1 is SGHTA and CDR2 FQGNSA. CDR3 residues: CASSLVVGGGGETQYF. For the CDR3, the DNA is TGTGCCAGCAGCTTAGTGGTAGGCGGAGGCGGAGAGACCCAGTACTTC.